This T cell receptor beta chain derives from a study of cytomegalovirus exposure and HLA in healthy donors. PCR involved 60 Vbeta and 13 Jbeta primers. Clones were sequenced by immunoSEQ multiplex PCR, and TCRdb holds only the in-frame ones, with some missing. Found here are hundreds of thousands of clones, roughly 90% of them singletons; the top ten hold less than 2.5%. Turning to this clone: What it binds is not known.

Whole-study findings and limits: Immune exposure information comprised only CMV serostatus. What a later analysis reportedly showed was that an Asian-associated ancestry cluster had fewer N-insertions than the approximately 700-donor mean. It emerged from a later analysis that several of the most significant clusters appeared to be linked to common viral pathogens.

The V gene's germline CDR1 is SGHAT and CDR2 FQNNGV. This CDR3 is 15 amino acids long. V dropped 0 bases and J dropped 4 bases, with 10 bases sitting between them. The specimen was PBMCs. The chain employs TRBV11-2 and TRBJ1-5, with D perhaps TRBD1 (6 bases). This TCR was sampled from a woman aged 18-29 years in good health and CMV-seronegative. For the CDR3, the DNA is TGTGCCAGCAGCTTAGAGTCAGGGGTAAATCAGCCCCAGCATTTT. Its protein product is CASSLESGVNQPQHF. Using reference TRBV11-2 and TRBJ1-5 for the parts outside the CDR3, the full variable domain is EAGVAQSPRYKIIEKRQSVAFWCNPISGHATLYWYQQILGQGPKLLIQFQNNGVVDDSQLPKDRFSAERLKGVDSTLKIQPAKLEDSAVYLCASSLESGVNQPQHFGDGTRLSIL.